This TCR beta chain was observed in a study of blood T cell repertoires in COVID-19. CDR3 length: 12 residues. Trimming took 4 bases from V and 6 from J, leaving 10 bases between them. Germline V gene sequence: CDR1 WSHSY, CDR2 SAAADI. Data came from immunoSEQ multiplex PCR; TCRdb stores just in-frame clones and leaves some out. Of some 120,000 clones detected, roughly 90% appear once; the ten largest clones hold about 7.3%. The chain combines TRBV10-2 with TRBJ2-7, with a tentative D call TRBD2 (5 bases). This receptor was obtained from a man aged 50 to 60 with acute or convalescent COVID-19. The sequenced material came from peripheral blood. In nucleotides, the CDR3 is TGCGCCAGCAGTGGGCGACTAAGCGAGCAGTACTTC. This gives the protein CASSGRLSEQYF.